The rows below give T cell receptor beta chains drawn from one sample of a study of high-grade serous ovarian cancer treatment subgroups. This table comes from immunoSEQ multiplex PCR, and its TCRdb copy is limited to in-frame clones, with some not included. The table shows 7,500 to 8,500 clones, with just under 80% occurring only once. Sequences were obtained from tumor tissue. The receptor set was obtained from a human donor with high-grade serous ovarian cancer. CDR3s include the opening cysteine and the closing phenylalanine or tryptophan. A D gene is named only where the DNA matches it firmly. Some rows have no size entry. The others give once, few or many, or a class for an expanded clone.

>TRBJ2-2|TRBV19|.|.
CASMDTNTGELFF
TGTGCCAGTATGGACACGAACACCGGGGAGCTGTTTTTT
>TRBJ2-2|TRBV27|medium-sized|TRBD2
CASNAPASGYGELFF
TGTGCCAGCAACGCTCCCGCTAGCGGATACGGGGAGCTGTTTTTT
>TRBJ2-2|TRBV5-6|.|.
CASSLVQGDTGELFF
TGTGCCAGCAGCTTGGTCCAGGGTGACACCGGGGAGCTGTTTTTT
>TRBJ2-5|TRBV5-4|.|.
CASSSQTGETQYF
TGTGCCAGCAGCTCTCAGACCGGGGAGACCCAGTACTTC
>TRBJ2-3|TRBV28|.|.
CASSYYTDTQYF
TGTGCCAGCAGTTATTACACAGATACGCAGTATTTT
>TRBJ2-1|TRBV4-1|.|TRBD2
CASSQNWVAGEAGAYEQFF
TGCGCCAGCAGCCAGAATTGGGTGGCAGGTGAAGCGGGGGCCTATGAGCAGTTCTTC
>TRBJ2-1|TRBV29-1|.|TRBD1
CSVEVSGTGFNEQFF
TGCAGCGTTGAAGTGTCCGGGACAGGTTTCAATGAGCAGTTCTTC
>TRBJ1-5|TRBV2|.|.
CASSQQGLNQPQHF
TGTGCCAGCAGTCAACAGGGTCTGAATCAGCCCCAGCATTTT
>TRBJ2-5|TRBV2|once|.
CASSDGGRQETQYF
TGTGCCAGCAGTGATGGGGGACGGCAAGAGACCCAGTACTTC
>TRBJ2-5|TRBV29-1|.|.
CSVPWTLQETQYF
TGCAGCGTCCCCTGGACTCTCCAAGAGACCCAGTACTTC
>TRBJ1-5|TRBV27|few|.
CASSSNRQGNQPQHF
TGTGCCAGCAGTTCCAACAGGCAAGGAAATCAGCCCCAGCATTTT
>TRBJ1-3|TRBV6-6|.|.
CASSRGGSSGNTIYF
TGTGCCAGCAGCCGAGGCGGCTCCTCTGGAAACACCATATATTTT
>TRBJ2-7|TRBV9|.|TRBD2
CASSVGPGLAGVGDYEQYF
TGTGCCAGCAGCGTAGGCCCGGGGCTAGCGGGAGTGGGGGACTACGAGCAGTACTTC
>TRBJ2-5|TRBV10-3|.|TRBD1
CAIKTGNQETQYF
TGTGCCATCAAGACAGGGAACCAAGAGACCCAGTACTTC
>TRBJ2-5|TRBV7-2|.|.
CASSLGTSIWQETQYF
TGTGCCAGCAGCTTGGGAACTAGCATATGGCAAGAGACCCAGTACTTC
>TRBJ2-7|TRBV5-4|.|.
CASSLRETPYEQYF
TGTGCCAGCAGCTTGCGTGAGACCCCCTACGAGCAGTACTTC
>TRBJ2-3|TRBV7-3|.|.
CASSLGGGWTDTQYF
TGTGCCAGCAGCTTAGGCGGGGGCTGGACAGATACGCAGTATTTT
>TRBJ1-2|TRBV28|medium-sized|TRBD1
CASSSSGTGNYGYTF
TGTGCCAGCAGCTCTTCCGGGACAGGGAACTATGGCTACACCTTC
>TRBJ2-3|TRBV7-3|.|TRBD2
CASSPQSGGRQYF
TGTGCCAGCAGCCCTCAATCGGGGGGAAGGCAGTATTTT
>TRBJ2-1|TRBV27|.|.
CASSPEGSSYNEQFF
TGTGCCAGCAGTCCCGAAGGCAGCTCCTACAATGAGCAGTTCTTC
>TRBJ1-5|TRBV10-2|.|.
CASSSWTDSNQPQHF
TGCGCCAGCAGCTCATGGACGGATAGCAATCAGCCCCAGCATTTT
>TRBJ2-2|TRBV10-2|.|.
CASEIGSMAGELFF
TGCGCCAGCGAGATAGGTTCAATGGCCGGGGAGCTGTTTTTT
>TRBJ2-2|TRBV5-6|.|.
CASRRGDTSTGELFF
TGTGCCAGCAGGAGGGGGGACACCAGCACCGGGGAGCTGTTTTTT
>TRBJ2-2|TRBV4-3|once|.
CASSPRWGPGTGELFF
TGCGCCAGCAGCCCCCGTTGGGGGCCGGGCACCGGGGAGCTGTTTTTT
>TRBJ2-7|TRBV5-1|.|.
CASSLEGGLLGEQYF
TGCGCCAGCAGCTTGGAGGGGGGATTATTGGGCGAGCAGTACTTC
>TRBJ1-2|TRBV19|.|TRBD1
CASSDDRGRYGYTF
TGTGCCAGTAGTGATGACAGGGGGAGGTATGGCTACACCTTC
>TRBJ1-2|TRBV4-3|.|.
CASSQALGDGYTF
TGCGCCAGCAGCCAAGCCCTGGGAGATGGCTACACCTTC
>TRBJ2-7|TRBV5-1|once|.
CASSSGASPSYEQYF
TGCGCCAGCAGTTCCGGGGCATCCCCGTCTTACGAGCAGTACTTC
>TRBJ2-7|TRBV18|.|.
CASSRIGPGSYEQYF
TGTGCCAGCTCACGTATCGGGCCGGGCTCCTACGAGCAGTACTTC
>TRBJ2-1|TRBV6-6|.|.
CASSTYSYNEQFF
TGTGCCAGCAGTACCTACTCCTACAATGAGCAGTTCTTC
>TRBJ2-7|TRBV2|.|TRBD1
CASVRDRGNGEQYF
TGTGCCAGCGTGCGGGACAGGGGCAACGGCGAGCAGTACTTC
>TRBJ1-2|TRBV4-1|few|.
CASSQGRGQNYGYTF
TGCGCCAGCAGCCAAGGTCGGGGCCAGAACTATGGCTACACCTTC
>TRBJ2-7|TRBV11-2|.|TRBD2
CASRGPGSGGRSYEQYF
TGTGCCAGCAGAGGTCCAGGGAGCGGGGGCCGATCCTACGAGCAGTACTTC
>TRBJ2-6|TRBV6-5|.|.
CASSYGLSGANVLTF
TGTGCCAGCAGTTACGGCCTTTCTGGGGCCAACGTCCTGACTTTC
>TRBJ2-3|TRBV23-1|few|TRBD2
CASSQSLAGGLSTDTQYF
TGCGCCAGCAGTCAATCGTTAGCGGGGGGGCTTAGCACAGATACGCAGTATTTT
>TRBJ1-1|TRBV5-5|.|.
CASSLAQGRSTEAFF
TGTGCCAGCAGCTTGGCACAGGGAAGAAGCACTGAAGCTTTCTTT
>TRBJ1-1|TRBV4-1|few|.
CASSQDEGTDEAFF
TGCGCCAGCAGCCAAGACGAAGGAACAGATGAAGCTTTCTTT
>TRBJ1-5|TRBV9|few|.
CASSVGLGQPQHF
TGTGCCAGCAGCGTCGGACTGGGACAGCCCCAGCATTTT
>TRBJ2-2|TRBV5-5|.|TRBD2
CASSLGVSGPNTGELFF
TGTGCCAGCAGCTTGGGGGTTAGCGGGCCTAACACCGGGGAGCTGTTTTTT
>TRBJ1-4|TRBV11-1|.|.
CASSLGPFGEKLFF
TGTGCCAGCAGCTTGGGACCTTTTGGCGAAAAACTGTTTTTT
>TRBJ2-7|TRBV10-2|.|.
CASSGVLGSSSSYEQYF
TGCGCCAGCAGTGGGGTCCTTGGTAGTTCCAGCTCCTACGAGCAGTACTTC
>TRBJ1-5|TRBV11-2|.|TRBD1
CASSFWTGKVNQPQHF
TGTGCCAGCAGCTTTTGGACAGGGAAGGTCAATCAGCCCCAGCATTTT